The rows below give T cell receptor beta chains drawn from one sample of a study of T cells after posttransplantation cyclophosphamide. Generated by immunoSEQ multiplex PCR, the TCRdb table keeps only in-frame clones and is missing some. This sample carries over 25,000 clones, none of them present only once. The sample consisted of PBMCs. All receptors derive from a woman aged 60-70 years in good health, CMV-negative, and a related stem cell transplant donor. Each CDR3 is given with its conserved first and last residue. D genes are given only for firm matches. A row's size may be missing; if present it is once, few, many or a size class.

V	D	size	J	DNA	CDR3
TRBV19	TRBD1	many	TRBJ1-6	TGTGCCAGTAGTATAAAGTCAGGGGGCACCTATAATTCACCCCTCCACTTT	CASSIKSGGTYNSPLHF
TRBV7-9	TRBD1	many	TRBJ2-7	TGTGCCAGCAGTCGAAATTTGGACAGGGGGGCCGAGCAGTACTTC	CASSRNLDRGAEQYF
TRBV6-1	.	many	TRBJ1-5	TGTGCCAGCAGTGAAGGGACTGGCAATCAGCCCCAGCATTTT	CASSEGTGNQPQHF
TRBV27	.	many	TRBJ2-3	TGTGCCAGCAGTTTATTCCAGCGGTCTAGCACAGATACGCAGTATTTT	CASSLFQRSSTDTQYF
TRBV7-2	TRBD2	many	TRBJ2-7	TGTGCCAGCAGCCCGAGTAGCGGGTACGAGCAGTACTTC	CASSPSSGYEQYF
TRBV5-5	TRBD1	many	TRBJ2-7	TGTGCCAGCAGCTTCCGACAGGGTGGGGTTGGCGAGCAGTACTTC	CASSFRQGGVGEQYF
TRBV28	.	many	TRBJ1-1	TGTGCCAGCAGTGCCGGGACAATGAACACTGAAGCTTTCTTT	CASSAGTMNTEAFF
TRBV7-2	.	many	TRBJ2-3	TGTGCCAGCAGCTTAGTGGGGGGAAATACGCAGTATTTT	CASSLVGGNTQYF
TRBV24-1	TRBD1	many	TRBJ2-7	TGTGCCACCAGTGACCCAGGACAGGGGTCAAGGTACGAGCAGTACTTC	CATSDPGQGSRYEQYF
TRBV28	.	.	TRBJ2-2	TGTGCCAGCAGTTTATCGCGCGGCCAGGGGTACAGATCGAACACCGGGGAGCTGTTTTTT	CASSLSRGQGYRSNTGELFF
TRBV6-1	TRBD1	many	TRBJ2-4	TGTGCCAGCAGTGAAGCGCACAGGGGCCCCAAAAACATTCAGTACTTC	CASSEAHRGPKNIQYF
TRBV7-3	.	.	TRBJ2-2	TGTGCCAGCAGCTCAAGGGTCACCGGGGAGCTGTTTTTT	CASSSRVTGELFF
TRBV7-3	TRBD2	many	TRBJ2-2	TGTGCCAGCAGCCCTAGCGGGAACACCGGGGAGCTGTTTTTT	CASSPSGNTGELFF
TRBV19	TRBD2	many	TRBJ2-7	TGTGCCAGTAGAAGGACTAGCGGGAGCGAGCAGTACTTC	CASRRTSGSEQYF
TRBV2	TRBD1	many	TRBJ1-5	TGTGCCAGCCGGACAGGGAGGCAGCCCCAGCATTTT	CASRTGRQPQHF
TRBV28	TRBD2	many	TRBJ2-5	TGTGCCAGCAGTTTACAGGTGTTAGCGGGGGAGTCGCCTCAAGAGACCCAGTACTTC	CASSLQVLAGESPQETQYF
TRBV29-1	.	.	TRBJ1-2	TGCAGCGTTGGTATACAGCTCTATGGCTACACCTTC	CSVGIQLYGYTF
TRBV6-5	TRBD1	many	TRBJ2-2	TGTGCCAGCAGCAGGACAGGGCTCACCGGGGAGCTGTTTTTT	CASSRTGLTGELFF
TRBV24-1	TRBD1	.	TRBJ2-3	TGTGCCACCAGTGATCCAGGGGGCGAGGGTACAGATACGCAGTATTTT	CATSDPGGEGTDTQYF
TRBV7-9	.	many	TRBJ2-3	TGTGCCAGCAGCTCCGAAGGGGATACGCAGTATTTT	CASSSEGDTQYF
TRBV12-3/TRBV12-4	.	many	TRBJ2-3	TGTGCCAGCAGTTTAAAGTACGGCGGGGCTAGCACAGATACGCAGTATTTT	CASSLKYGGASTDTQYF
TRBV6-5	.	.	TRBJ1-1	TGTGCCAGCAGTGACAGAACTGAAGCTTTCTTT	CASSDRTEAFF
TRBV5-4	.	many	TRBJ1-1	TGTGCCAGCAGCCTGTACAGGGCTGAAGCTTTCTTT	CASSLYRAEAFF
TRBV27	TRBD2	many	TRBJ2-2	TGTGCCAGCTCACGCGGGGGTAAAGGCACCGGGGAGCTGTTTTTT	CASSRGGKGTGELFF
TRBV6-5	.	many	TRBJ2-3	TGTGCCAGCAGTTACAATGCAGGGACAGATACGCAGTATTTT	CASSYNAGTDTQYF
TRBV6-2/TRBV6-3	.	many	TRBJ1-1	TGTGCCAGCCAGGACTTCACTGAAGCTTTCTTT	CASQDFTEAFF
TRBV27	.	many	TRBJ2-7	TGTGCCAGCAGTTTAAATGACAGGGAGCAGTACTTC	CASSLNDREQYF
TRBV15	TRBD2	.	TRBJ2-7	TGTGCCACCGGGACTATACACGAGCAGTACTTC	CATGTIHEQYF
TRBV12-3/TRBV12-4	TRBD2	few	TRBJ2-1	TGTGCCAGCAGTCCTAGGACTAGCGGGAGGGCGGATGAGCAGTTCTTC	CASSPRTSGRADEQFF
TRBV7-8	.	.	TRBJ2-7	TGTGCCAGCAGCTTAGAAGTGACATACGAGCAGTACTTC	CASSLEVTYEQYF
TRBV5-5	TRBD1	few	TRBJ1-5	TGTGCCAGCAGTTCAAAGAGGGGGACAGGGTATCAGCCCCAGCATTTT	CASSSKRGTGYQPQHF
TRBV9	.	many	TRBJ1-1	TGTGCCAGCAGCGTAGCCAGGGTTGTGTTCTTT	CASSVARVVFF
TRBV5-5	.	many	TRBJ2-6	TGTGCCAGCAGCTTTGGCAGGGGTGGTGGGGCCAACGTCCTGACTTTC	CASSFGRGGGANVLTF
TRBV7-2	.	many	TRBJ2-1	TGTGCCGCGCCCAATGAGCAGTTCTTC	CAAPNEQFF
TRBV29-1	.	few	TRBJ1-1	TGCAGCGTGATCAGGGATAACACTGAAGCTTTCTTT	CSVIRDNTEAFF